The next 6 T cell receptor beta chains were all read from a single sample in a study of blood T cell repertoires in COVID-19. Profiling relied on immunoSEQ multiplex PCR, and the TCRdb table lists in-frame clones only, not all of them. Of 250,000 to 350,000 clones in the sample, roughly nine tenths were seen once. The sample comprised PBMCs or T cells enriched from blood (not recorded which). These receptors were collected from a woman aged 40-49 years who had recovered from COVID-19.

The CDR3 protein is CASSDLSGRADNEQFF. In DNA form, the CDR3 reads TGCGCCAGCAGTGACTTAAGCGGGAGGGCCGATAATGAGCAGTTCTTC. The J gene is TRBJ2-1, the V gene TRBV10-1; 10 positions match TRBD2. This CDR3 comprises 16 residues. The germline gives CDR1 WNHNN, CDR2 SYGVQD (reference sequence). J was trimmed by 7 bases and V by 3 bases; bases with no gene match: 9.

This chain uses TRBV6-5 with TRBJ1-3, with 9 bases that match TRBD1. Germline V gene lookup returns CDR1 MNHEY and CDR2 SVGAGI. The ends lost 2 bases at V and 8 bases at J; junction bases unmatched: 10. The CDR3 loop spans 16 amino acids. CDR3 amino acids: CASSYREGQGRHTIYF. CDR3 nucleotides: TGTGCCAGCAGTTACCGCGAGGGACAGGGTAGACACACCATATATTTT.

The genes are TRBV9 and TRBJ2-3; D possibly corresponds to TRBD2 (7 bases). Trimming took 0 bases from V and 1 from J, leaving 12 bases between them. Germline assignment: CDR1 SGDLS and CDR2 YYNGEE. The CDR3 has 16 amino acids. CDR3 DNA: TGTGCCAGCAGCGTAGGCGGGGGCAGGGGCACAGATACGCAGTATTTT. Its translation: CASSVGGGRGTDTQYF.

The chain is built from TRBV11-2 and TRBJ2-7, with D tentatively TRBD2 (6 bases). Trimming removed 2 bases at V and 9 bases at J, with 14 bases between. This CDR3 comprises 13 residues. CDR1 is SGHAT and CDR2 is FQNNGV in the germline V gene. CDR3 in amino acids: CASSLFGGALQYF. CDR3 bases: TGTGCCAGCAGCTTATTCGGGGGAGCGCTGCAGTACTTC.

The V and J genes are TRBV7-2 and TRBJ1-5, with TRBD1 matching 7 bases. Looked up from germline, CDR1 is SGHTA and CDR2 is FQGNSA. The V gene end was trimmed by 8 bases and the J gene end by 5 bases; junction bases not matched to a gene: 6. The CDR3 sequence is 13 residues long. The CDR3 nucleotides read TGTGCCAGCTCCCGGGACAGCCATCAGCCCCAGCATTTT. This encodes CASSRDSHQPQHF.

The CDR3 DNA sequence: TGCGCCAGCAGCTTATGGGACGGGGGGTACAATGAGCAGTTCTTC. Amino acids: CASSLWDGGYNEQFF. The V call is TRBV5-1, the J call TRBJ2-1; TRBD2 agrees at 7 bases. Per germline, CDR1 SGHRS and CDR2 YFSETQ. V shed 2 bases and J 4 bases; nucleotides not matched to a gene: 6. This CDR3 comprises 15 residues.